This T cell receptor beta chain is from a study of blood T cell repertoires in COVID-19. Participant ages covered about 18 to 89 years across approximately 25 US areas. Participants' reported clinical history set cohort assignment. Germline values: CDR1 MNHNS, CDR2 SASEGT. With V trimmed by 3 bases and J by 3 bases, 5 bases remained unmatched. The CDR3 runs 15 residues. As handled by the study authors: Amplification with reference gene primers provided the estimates of nucleated cell counts. Using immunoSEQ multiplex PCR, the repertoire was profiled, and TCRdb retains in-frame clones only, with some absent. The V and J calls and clone size are taken from that table; D and trimming were inferred from the DNA. The data contain some 320,000 clones, around 92% of them singletons.

The chain is built from TRBV6-1 and TRBJ2-7; the match to TRBD2 covers 10 bases. This sequence was found in a woman in her fifties or sixties who had been exposed to COVID-19. Input material: PBMCs or T cells enriched from blood (not recorded which). Here the CDR3 DNA reads TGTGCCAGCAGTGAGTCGGAGCGGGGGGGCTACGAGCAGTACTTC. Translation gives CASSESERGGYEQYF.